This TCR beta chain was sequenced in a study of T cell repertoires in cytomegalovirus infection. Whole-study context: Public TCR beta signatures indicated both CMV infection and matching HLA type.

CDR1 and CDR2 (germline): SGHRS, YFSETQ. V lost 6 bases and J lost 5, with 21 bases in between. This CDR3 spans 15 amino acids. As for this clonotype: Its matching antigen is unknown.

TCRdb used MiXCR to reprocess the reads, holding one entry per CDR3 protein. The repertoire has just over 150,000 distinct CDR3 sequences, around 20% of them found once; the top ten carry 9.5% to 13%. Whole-study findings and limits: Public TCR beta family frequency separated CMV-and-HLA carriers, including in an independent cohort. Clonotype analysis showed dominance of the ex vivo response by HLA-C-restricted CMV-specific TCR beta clonotypes.

The sequencing input was PBMCs. This chain joins TRBV5-1 and TRBJ2-7; D could derive from TRBD1 or TRBD2 (7 bases each). This sequence was found in a human donor in good health (CMV status not recorded). Some clones in this sample may be carry-over from other donors' samples. The CDR3 region is CASNRDGAGGDEQYF. In nucleotides, the CDR3 is TGCGCCAGCAACCGCGACGGGGCAGGGGGGGACGAGCAGTACTTC. The whole variable domain, filled in from reference TRBV5-1 and TRBJ2-7, reads KAGVTQTPRYLIKTRGQQVTLSCSPISGHRSVSWYQQTPGQGLQFLFEYFSETQRNKGNFPGRFSGRQFSNSRSEMNVSTLELGDSALYLCASNRDGAGGDEQYFGPGTRLTVT.